This TCR beta chain was identified during a study of T cell responses to AZD1222 COVID-19 vaccine. Overall study results and limits: No repertoire was sampled before or during the peak T cell response, only after it. Spike as a whole was targeted by vaccine-associated CD4 TCRs, dominant at 160-218 and 743-854. Nearly half of spike-specific TCRs reportedly target unmutated variant regions.

A note on this clone: Its antigen is unknown.

The method was immunoSEQ multiplex PCR; TCRdb's version includes in-frame clones alone and lacks a portion of them. This table holds about 150,000 clones, roughly 89% found once. V was pared by 2 bases and J by 4 bases, with 6 bases between. The germline CDR1 and CDR2 sequences are GTSNPN and SVGIG (reference sequence). The length of the CDR3 is 12 residues. This material consisted of peripheral blood, taken 28 days after the second AZD1222 dose. This clonotype was sampled from an adult who received the AZD1222 COVID-19 vaccine. The rearrangement uses TRBV30 and TRBJ2-1; D gene uncertain. This CDR3 is CAWSFTYNEQFF. The CDR3 nucleotides read TGTGCCTGGAGTTTTACATACAATGAGCAGTTCTTC.